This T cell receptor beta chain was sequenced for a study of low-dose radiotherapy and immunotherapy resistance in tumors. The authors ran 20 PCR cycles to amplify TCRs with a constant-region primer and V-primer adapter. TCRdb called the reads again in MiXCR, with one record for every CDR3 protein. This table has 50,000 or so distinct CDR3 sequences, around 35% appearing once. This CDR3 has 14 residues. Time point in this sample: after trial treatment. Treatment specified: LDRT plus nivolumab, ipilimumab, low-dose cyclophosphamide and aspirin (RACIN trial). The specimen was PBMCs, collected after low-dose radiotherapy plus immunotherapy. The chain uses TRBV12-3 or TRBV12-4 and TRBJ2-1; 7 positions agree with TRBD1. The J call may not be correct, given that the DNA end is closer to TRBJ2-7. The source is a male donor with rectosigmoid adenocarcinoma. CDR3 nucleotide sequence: TGTGCCAGCAGTCCTTACCGGGACAGCTACGAGCAGTACTTC. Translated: CASSPYRDSYEQYF.